Below, 9 T cell receptor beta chains from the same sample are listed, as sequenced in a study of Ad26.COV2.S vaccination and SARS-CoV-2 variants. Only in-frame clones appear in the TCRdb table, and some are missing; sequencing was by immunoSEQ multiplex PCR. The table lists about 500,000 clones, 70% to 90% of them singletons. Treatment denoted: roughly 19 received Ad26.COV2.S at low or high dose, single or two shots; about 5 received placebo; per-sample allocation not given. It was on day 63 after the first vaccine or placebo injection that samples were taken. Source: peripheral blood, taken in a trial of Ad26.COV2.S vaccine versus placebo. These receptors all come from a person aged 18-60 years who received the Ad26.COV2.S COVID-19 vaccine or a placebo.

The J gene is TRBJ2-1, the V gene TRBV7-3; 10 positions match TRBD2. The CDR3 is 17 residues long. Germline V gene data show CDR1 as SGHTA and CDR2 as FQGTGA. V was clipped by 5 bases and J by 3 bases; unmatched bases: 10. The CDR3 is CASSPYQREGLYNEQFF. The CDR3 DNA is TGTGCCAGCAGCCCTTACCAGCGGGAGGGCCTCTACAATGAGCAGTTCTTC.

This clone appeared a single time. V gene TRBV19 combines with J gene TRBJ1-2; 7 bases match TRBD1. Germline V lookup: CDR1 LNHDA, CDR2 SQIVND (reference sequence). The V and J ends lost 5 bases and 4 bases, in that order; junction bases with no gene match: 10. This CDR3 is 15 amino acids long. CDR3 bases: TGTGCCAGTAGTTCCGGGACAGTGACTTTCTATGGCTACACCTTC. It yields the protein CASSSGTVTFYGYTF.

The chain links TRBV28 to TRBJ1-2; a possible D gene is TRBD1 (6 bases). The CDR3 covers 20 residues. Germline-derived CDR1 and CDR2 are MDHEN and SYDVKM. Trimming cost V 0 bases and J 4 bases, with 27 bases left between them. The CDR3 protein is CASSLWLLGRGPTSTYGYTF. CDR3 DNA sequence: TGTGCCAGCAGTTTATGGCTTTTAGGCAGGGGCCCCACATCAACCTATGGCTACACCTTC.

This chain uses TRBV7-6 with TRBJ1-1; 10 bases are shared with TRBD1. Germline assignment: CDR1 SGHVS and CDR2 FNYEAQ. This CDR3 region has 15 residues. Unmatched junction bases numbered 3, after V lost 0 bases and J lost 5 bases. The CDR3 region has the DNA TGTGCCAGCAGCTTAGCGCCGGGACAGGGGACTGAAGCTTTCTTT. This gives the protein CASSLAPGQGTEAFF.

The CDR3, as DNA: TGTGCCAGCAGCTTAGTCTGGGGGGGCGCAGATACGCAGTATTTT. It is translated as CASSLVWGGADTQYF. The V and J genes are TRBV7-2 and TRBJ2-3; tentatively, D is TRBD2 (7 bases). This CDR3 spans 15 amino acids. CDR1 and CDR2 from the germline V gene are SGHTA and FQGNSA. V lost 1 base to trimming and J lost 4 bases, with 12 bases between them.

The chain is built from TRBV4-1 and TRBJ1-2, with D unresolved. This CDR3 has 15 residues. Germline CDR1 is MGHRA and CDR2 is YSYEKL. V gave up 5 bases and J gave up 3 bases, with 16 bases separating them. The CDR3 DNA is TGCGCCAGCAGCTACCTAATAACGACGTACTATGGCTACACCTTC. Translation gives CASSYLITTYYGYTF.

The chain has TRBV10-1 and TRBJ2-1, with 13 nucleotides matching TRBD2. Germline-derived CDR1 and CDR2 are WNHNN and SYGVQD (reference sequence). This CDR3 has 17 residues. V shed 2 bases, J shed 6 bases, and the junction held 7 bases outside the gene matches. DNA for the CDR3: TGCGCCAGCAGTGAGGCCCAAACTAGCGGGAGGGCCAATGAGCAGTTCTTC. It codes for CASSEAQTSGRANEQFF.

The rearrangement joins TRBV7-9 to TRBJ2-2; D is ambiguous. The V gene lost 5 bases and the J gene lost 0 bases, with 13 bases spanning the gap. This CDR3 comprises 16 residues. Germline CDR1 and CDR2: SEHNR and FQNEAQ (reference sequence). The CDR3 region is CASSPIPHANTGELFF. CDR3 coding DNA: TGTGCCAGCAGCCCCATCCCTCACGCGAACACCGGGGAGCTGTTTTTT.

J is TRBJ1-5 and V is TRBV30; the match to TRBD1 covers 12 bases. This CDR3 spans 15 amino acids. Germline CDR1 reads GTSNPN; CDR2 reads SVGIG (reference sequence). V lost 3 bases and J lost 6; bases outside the gene matches: 6. CDR3 loop: CAWSAGQGAGQPQHF. The CDR3 nucleotides read TGTGCCTGGAGCGCGGGACAGGGGGCCGGTCAGCCCCAGCATTTT.